A single sample gave rise to the 14 T cell receptor beta chains below, sequenced in a study of T cell responses to AZD1222 COVID-19 vaccine. Repertoires were generated with immunoSEQ multiplex PCR, while TCRdb's copy carries only in-frame clones and drops some. The table lists roughly 150,000 clones, roughly 92% of them singletons. Sequencing was performed on peripheral blood, taken on day 0 of AZD1222 vaccination. These receptors all stem from an adult in good health.

The genes are TRBV3-1 (or the pseudogene TRBV3-2) and TRBJ2-2; 9 nucleotides agree with TRBD1. CDR3 length: 16 residues. The germline V gene has CDR1 LGHDT and CDR2 YNNKEL (reference sequence). The V gene end was trimmed by 0 bases and the J gene end by 6 bases; junction bases not matched to a gene: 5. DNA for the CDR3: TGTGCCAGCAGCCAAGAGGGGACAGGGACAGCCGGGGAGCTGTTTTTT. It is translated as CASSQEGTGTAGELFF.

CDR3: CASSYVGGGQETQYF. CDR3 DNA: TGTGCCAGCAGTTACGTTGGGGGGGGCCAAGAGACCCAGTACTTC. The chain uses TRBV6-5 and TRBJ2-5; TRBD2 aligns across 7 bases. Germline CDR1 reads MNHEY; CDR2 reads SVGAGI. V lost 2 bases and J lost 1; bases outside the gene matches: 4. This CDR3 has 15 amino acids.

The chain has TRBV11-3 and TRBJ1-5; 7 bases align to TRBD1. Unmatched junction bases numbered 6, after V lost 10 bases and J lost 6 bases. The length of the CDR3 is 12 residues. Germline CDR1 SGHNT, CDR2 YENEEA. In DNA, the CDR3 is TGTGCCAAACAGGGGTACGGTCAGCCCCAGCATTTT. It is translated as CAKQGYGQPQHF.

The chain couples TRBV11-2 to TRBJ1-1; TRBD1 agrees at 9 bases. With V trimmed by 5 bases and J by 1 base, 8 bases remained unmatched. Germline CDR1 reads SGHAT; CDR2 reads FQNNGV. There are 16 residues in the CDR3. The CDR3 reads CASSPGQGNSNTEAFF. In nucleotides, the CDR3 is TGTGCCAGCAGCCCGGGACAGGGAAACTCGAACACTGAAGCTTTCTTT.

This chain connects TRBV5-6 to TRBJ1-2; possible D gene TRBD1, 5 bases. This CDR3 contains 14 residues. Germline values: CDR1 SGHDT, CDR2 YYEEEE. V was trimmed by 1 base and J by 3 bases, leaving 10 bases between them. CDR3 region: CASSLNGGDYGYTF. As DNA, the CDR3 is TGTGCCAGCAGCTTGAACGGGGGGGACTATGGCTACACCTTC.

The count of this clone is one. The gene calls are TRBV18 and TRBJ2-1; no firm D call. With 3 bases removed from V and 0 bases from J, the gap between germline ends came to 6 bases. The length of the CDR3 is 14 residues. Germline V CDR1 and CDR2: KGHSH, LQKENI. CDR3 DNA: TGTGCCAGCTCACCCGGGCACTCCTACAATGAGCAGTTCTTC. It translates to CASSPGHSYNEQFF.

The rearrangement links TRBV6-5 to TRBJ1-2; maybe TRBD1 (5 bases). This CDR3 region has 14 residues. V lost 7 bases, J lost 2 bases, and 14 bases lay in between. CDR1 and CDR2 (germline): MNHEY, SVGAGI. DNA of the CDR3: TGTGCCAGCAACCAACGGGGCGAAAACTATGGCTACACCTTC. It yields the protein CASNQRGENYGYTF.

J is TRBJ2-1 and V is TRBV24-1, with TRBD1 matching 9 bases. This CDR3 is built from 15 residues. Germline CDR1 and CDR2: KGHDR and SFDVKD. V was clipped by 3 bases and J by 5 bases; unmatched bases: 4. In DNA form, the CDR3 reads TGTGCCACCAGTGATAAAGGGACAGGGCACAATGAGCAGTTCTTC. It specifies CATSDKGTGHNEQFF.

This clone was counted many times. The DNA of the CDR3 is TGCGCCAGCAGCTTGGGGACAGGGGGCTGGGACGAGCAGTACTTC. Translating it yields CASSLGTGGWDEQYF. The chain combines TRBV5-1 with TRBJ2-7, with TRBD1 matching over 11 bases. J gave up 5 bases and V 0 bases, and 4 bases lay outside the gene matches. This CDR3 is built from 15 residues. Per the germline V gene, CDR1 is SGHRS and CDR2 is YFSETQ.

In its sample, this clone was seen once. The rearrangement joins TRBV7-9 to TRBJ1-4; 8 bases are shared with TRBD1. The CDR3 has 14 residues. Germline assignment: CDR1 SEHNR and CDR2 FQNEAQ (reference sequence). The ends lost 5 bases at V and 2 bases at J; junction bases unmatched: 1. The CDR3 region has the DNA TGTGCCAGCAGCCAGGGGGCGACTAATGAAAAACTGTTTTTT. Encoded protein: CASSQGATNEKLFF.

The chain carries TRBV6-5 and TRBJ2-7; D is undetermined. Trimming removed 6 bases from V and 7 bases from J, with 10 bases in between. CDR1 and CDR2 (germline): MNHEY, SVGAGI. CDR3 length: 11 amino acids. In nucleotides, the CDR3 is TGTGCCAGCAGCTCGACATTTGAGCAGTACTTC. Translating gives CASSSTFEQYF.

This clone was seen once. This chain links TRBV6-6 with TRBJ1-5; D possibly corresponds to TRBD1 (5 bases). CDR1 is MNHNY and CDR2 is SVGAGI in the germline V gene (reference sequence). The CDR3 runs to 16 residues. Trimming shortened V by 0 bases and J by 3 bases, and 12 bases separated the two germline ends. CDR3 loop: CASSYSRARANQPQHF. CDR3 DNA sequence: TGTGCCAGCAGTTACTCGAGAGCCAGGGCCAATCAGCCCCAGCATTTT.

This chain joins TRBV6-5 and TRBJ1-4, with D possibly matching TRBD1 (5 bases). CDR1 and CDR2 (germline): MNHEY, SVGAGI. Trimming pared 8 bases from V and 8 bases from J, leaving 18 bases between. This CDR3 is built from 14 residues. CDR3 in DNA: TGTGCCAGCTCCCGCCGAGGTACAGGAGAAAAACTGTTTTTT. Amino acids: CASSRRGTGEKLFF.

The chain links TRBV5-1 to TRBJ2-1; maybe TRBD2 (6 bases). The CDR3 is 13 residues long. V dropped 4 bases and J dropped 3 bases, with 8 bases sitting between them. From germline, CDR1 is SGHRS and CDR2 YFSETQ. In DNA, the CDR3 is TGCGCCAGCAGCCATAGCGGCTACAATGAGCAGTTCTTC. It translates to CASSHSGYNEQFF.